The 29 T cell receptor beta chains presented below share a single source sample, sequenced in a study of cytomegalovirus exposure and HLA in healthy donors. In the PCR, 60 Vbeta and 13 Jbeta primers were used. Sequencing used immunoSEQ multiplex PCR; TCRdb keeps in-frame clones, though not all of them. This table lists about 200,000 clones. Sequencing was performed on PBMCs. These receptors originate from a young man in good health and CMV-seronegative.

The chain couples TRBV30 to TRBJ1-2; D is possibly TRBD1 (5 bases). Germline CDR1 reads GTSNPN; CDR2 reads SVGIG (reference sequence). The CDR3 consists of 13 residues. The V end lost 4 bases, the J end lost 8 bases, and 17 bases lay between the germline ends. The CDR3 sequence is CAWNDSPVGGYTF. The CDR3 nucleotides are TGTGCCTGGAATGACAGCCCGGTAGGCGGCTACACCTTC.

The chain links TRBV28 to TRBJ2-5; TRBD1 aligns across 7 bases. V lost 4 bases, J lost 5 bases, and 4 bases stayed unmatched. The CDR3 runs to 13 residues. Germline V gene data show CDR1 as MDHEN and CDR2 as SYDVKM. The CDR3 loop is CASSWQGVETQYF. CDR3 sequence (DNA): TGTGCCAGCAGTTGGCAGGGGGTGGAGACCCAGTACTTC.

The chain carries TRBV5-1 and TRBJ1-1; D might be TRBD1 (6 bases). Looked up from germline, CDR1 is SGHRS and CDR2 is YFSETQ. The V end lost 0 bases, the J end lost 2 bases, and 8 bases lay between the germline ends. The CDR3 loop spans 14 amino acids. As DNA, the CDR3 is TGCGCCAGCAGCTTGGACAGGGTTAACACTGAAGCTTTCTTT. Amino acids: CASSLDRVNTEAFF.

The CDR3 nucleotides are TGCGCCAGCAGTGAGCAATCCTACGAGCAGTACTTC. It translates to CASSEQSYEQYF. The chain couples TRBV10-2 to TRBJ2-7; D uncertain. Trimming removed 2 bases at V and 1 base at J, with 3 bases between. The CDR3 contains 12 residues. The germline gives CDR1 WSHSY, CDR2 SAAADI.

V is TRBV19 and J is TRBJ2-7; 9 nucleotides match TRBD1. V shed 5 bases, J shed 4 bases, and the junction held 9 bases outside the gene matches. Germline CDR1 reads LNHDA; CDR2 reads SQIVND (reference sequence). The CDR3 runs to 15 residues. CDR3 nucleotides: TGTGCCAGTAGTCCCCGACAGGGGGTGAGTTACGAGCAGTACTTC. As protein: CASSPRQGVSYEQYF.

About this clone itself: This CDR3 is also generated by other DNA sequences in the sample. J is TRBJ2-5 and V is TRBV5-1; D not resolved. V gave up 4 bases and J gave up 2 bases, with 3 bases separating them. The germline V gene has CDR1 SGHRS and CDR2 YFSETQ. This CDR3 is built from 11 residues. CDR3: CASSLQETQYF. CDR3 DNA sequence: TGCGCCAGCAGCCTTCAAGAGACCCAGTACTTC.

This chain links TRBV7-8 with TRBJ1-3; perhaps TRBD1 as D (6 bases). V was pared by 3 bases and J by 1 base, with 13 bases between. This CDR3 is built from 16 residues. CDR1 is SGHVS and CDR2 is FQNEAQ in the germline V gene. The chain's CDR3 is CASSLVQGGSGNTIYF. The CDR3 DNA reads as TGTGCCAGCAGCTTGGTACAGGGCGGGTCTGGAAACACCATATATTTT.

CDR3 DNA sequence: TGTGCCAGCAGCTTGCCCCAGGGTAGGGACACTGAAGCTTTCTTT. As protein: CASSLPQGRDTEAFF. V usage is TRBV7-9 and J usage is TRBJ1-1; tentative D call: TRBD1 (5 bases). V dropped 3 bases and J dropped 3 bases, with 14 bases sitting between them. In germline, CDR1 is SEHNR, CDR2 FQNEAQ (reference sequence). CDR3 length: 15 amino acids.

The rearrangement links TRBV4-2 to TRBJ2-1; 11 positions agree with TRBD1. The CDR3 sequence is 17 residues long. The trim removed 3 bases at V and 1 base at J, leaving 5 bases unmatched. Germline CDR1 reads LGHNA; CDR2 reads YNFKEQ. The CDR3 loop reads CASSHEGTGGSYNEQFF. The CDR3 region has the DNA TGTGCCAGCAGCCATGAAGGGACAGGGGGTTCCTACAATGAGCAGTTCTTC.

The chain couples TRBV19 to TRBJ2-1; weak D call: TRBD2 (6 bases). Germline V gives CDR1 LNHDA, CDR2 SQIVND (reference sequence). Deletions cut 7 bases from V and 8 bases from J, with 21 bases between. This CDR3 comprises 15 residues. In nucleotides, the CDR3 is TGTGCCAGTACGAGTCGTGGGACTCGGTTGGATGAGCAGTTCTTC. Protein: CASTSRGTRLDEQFF.

The chain carries TRBV27 and TRBJ2-7; D might be TRBD2 (6 bases). V lost 6 bases and J lost 7, with 16 bases in between. Germline CDR1 reads MNHEY; CDR2 reads SMNVEV (reference sequence). The CDR3 sequence is 13 residues long. The CDR3 DNA reads TGTGCCAGCAGGTGGAGCTTGCGGGGAGAGCAGTACTTC. It specifies CASRWSLRGEQYF.

The chain links TRBV19 to TRBJ1-2; tentative D call: TRBD1 (5 bases). CDR1 is LNHDA, CDR2 SQIVND, per germline (reference sequence). V was clipped by 2 bases and J by 5 bases, with 18 bases between them. CDR3 length equals 16 residues. The DNA of the CDR3 is TGTGCCAGTAGTATAAGGCGAGGCAGGGTGGGATATGGCTACACCTTC. It encodes CASSIRRGRVGYGYTF.

The gene calls are TRBV28 and TRBJ1-1; 9 positions agree with TRBD1. Trimming took 2 bases from V and 6 from J; bases not matched to a gene: 4. Germline loops: CDR1 MDHEN, CDR2 SYDVKM. The CDR3 is 14 residues long. The CDR3 DNA is TGTGCCAGCAGTTTAACAGGGGGCCGGGCTGAAGCTTTCTTT. Encoded protein: CASSLTGGRAEAFF.

The rearrangement joins TRBV11-2 to TRBJ2-2; weak D call: TRBD2 (5 bases). Germline V gives CDR1 SGHAT, CDR2 FQNNGV. This CDR3 is 15 amino acids long. The ends were cut back, 0 bases at V and 4 bases at J, with 9 bases in the middle. The CDR3 DNA reads TGTGCCAGCAGCTTAGAGGGGAGTCTCACCGGGGAGCTGTTTTTT. The encoded protein is CASSLEGSLTGELFF.

The chain combines TRBV15 with TRBJ2-1; TRBD2 agrees at 8 bases. Germline-derived CDR1 and CDR2 are LNHNV and YYDKDF (reference sequence). This CDR3 has 19 residues. With V trimmed by 1 base and J by 3 bases, 14 bases remained unmatched. The CDR3 sequence: CATSRARKAGVLFYNEQFF. The CDR3 nucleotides are TGTGCCACCAGCAGAGCCAGGAAAGCGGGAGTCTTGTTCTACAATGAGCAGTTCTTC.

The genes are TRBV6-1 and TRBJ2-7; 7 bases agree with TRBD1. Losses at the gene ends were 0 bases for V and 12 bases for J; bases not matched to a gene: 5. This CDR3 spans 12 amino acids. Germline-derived CDR1 and CDR2 are MNHNS and SASEGT. The CDR3 reads CASSEADRTAYF. DNA of the CDR3: TGTGCCAGCAGTGAAGCGGACAGGACAGCGTACTTC.

This clone is classed as medium-sized by frequency. The V gene is TRBV7-6, the J gene TRBJ1-2; 9 nucleotides agree with TRBD1. The CDR3 length is 13 residues. V lost 4 bases and J lost 4; bases outside the gene matches: 1. Germline V gives CDR1 SGHVS, CDR2 FNYEAQ. The CDR3: CASSSDRGYGYTF. In DNA, the CDR3 is TGTGCCAGCAGCTCGGACAGGGGCTATGGCTACACCTTC.

The chain uses TRBV28 and TRBJ2-5; TRBD2 might be the D (6 bases). The DNA end is more similar to TRBJ2-7, so the J call may be wrong. Germline CDR1 MDHEN, CDR2 SYDVKM. The CDR3 runs to 14 residues. The CDR3 spells CASTGGTSPYEQYF. CDR3 nucleotide sequence: TGTGCCAGCACGGGCGGAACTAGCCCCTACGAGCAGTACTTC.

This chain joins TRBV4-3 and TRBJ2-1; a possible D gene is TRBD1 (5 bases). This CDR3 has 20 amino acids. CDR1 is LGHNA and CDR2 is YSLEER in the germline V gene. V lost 0 bases and J lost 10, with 31 bases in between. This CDR3 reads CASSQDSKITGFGSRIEQFF. DNA of the CDR3: TGCGCCAGCAGCCAAGACTCAAAAATAACAGGATTCGGATCCCGAATCGAGCAGTTCTTC.

The rearrangement joins TRBV7-6 to TRBJ2-1; 9 bases align to TRBD1. The CDR3 runs 14 residues. CDR1 is SGHVS, CDR2 FNYEAQ, per germline. The V segment lost 4 bases and the J segment 8 bases; nucleotides outside the gene matches: 6. The CDR3, as DNA: TGTGCCAGCAGCTACGGACAGGGGATCCATGAGCAGTTCTTC. Translation gives CASSYGQGIHEQFF.

The chain employs TRBV6-5 and TRBJ1-1, with D perhaps matching TRBD1 (5 bases). V lost 0 bases to trimming and J lost 1 base, with 12 bases between them. Per the germline V gene, CDR1 is MNHEY and CDR2 is SVGAGI. CDR3 length: 16 amino acids. CDR3 DNA sequence: TGTGCCAGCAGTTACTCGATCGGGGGAAGGAACACTGAAGCTTTCTTT. It specifies CASSYSIGGRNTEAFF.

The chain carries TRBV19 and TRBJ2-1; possible D gene TRBD1, 5 bases. V lost 5 bases and J lost 9, with 11 bases in between. Germline V lookup: CDR1 LNHDA, CDR2 SQIVND (reference sequence). The CDR3 totals 12 residues. The CDR3 DNA reads TGTGCCAGTAGTCCGACTGGGGCTGAGCAGTTCTTC. Translation: CASSPTGAEQFF.

This sequence joins TRBV18 and TRBJ2-7; D unclear. V dropped 3 bases and J dropped 1 base, with 10 bases sitting between them. Germline V gives CDR1 KGHSH, CDR2 LQKENI. The CDR3 is made up of 14 amino acids. CDR3 protein: CASSPLDTSYEQYF. CDR3 coding DNA: TGTGCCAGCTCACCCCTTGACACATCCTACGAGCAGTACTTC.

The chain employs TRBV10-1 and TRBJ2-2; 7 positions agree with TRBD1. CDR3 length equals 14 residues. The germline V gene has CDR1 WNHNN and CDR2 SYGVQD (reference sequence). V was clipped by 8 bases and J by 3 bases; unmatched bases: 6. For the CDR3, the DNA is TGCGCCAGCTCGACAGGGAAGGACACCGGGGAGCTGTTTTTT. Amino acid sequence: CASSTGKDTGELFF.

The rearrangement joins TRBV4-2 to TRBJ2-7; 12 positions agree with TRBD2. The CDR3 has 19 amino acids. J gave up 0 bases and V 2 bases, and 11 bases lay outside the gene matches. CDR1 and CDR2 (germline): LGHNA, YNFKEQ. The CDR3 loop is CASSQSPTSGGTSSYEQYF. CDR3 DNA: TGTGCCAGCAGCCAATCCCCGACTAGCGGGGGAACAAGCTCCTACGAGCAGTACTTC.

This chain links TRBV27 with TRBJ1-1; 11 bases are a match to TRBD1. The CDR3 sequence is 15 residues long. The V gene end was trimmed by 5 bases and the J gene end by 4 bases; junction bases not matched to a gene: 6. CDR1 and CDR2 from the germline V gene are MNHEY and SMNVEV (reference sequence). For the CDR3, the DNA is TGTGCCAGCAGTCCCGGGACAGGGGGGACCACTGAAGCTTTCTTT. Translated, it gives CASSPGTGGTTEAFF.

DNA of the CDR3: TGTGCCAGTAGTATTGTTACGGGACTTAACACCGGGGAGCTGTTTTTT. Translating gives CASSIVTGLNTGELFF. This rearrangement joins TRBV19 to TRBJ2-2; maybe TRBD2 (6 bases). The germline V and J ends were trimmed by 3 bases and 2 bases, with 13 bases remaining between them. The V gene's germline CDR1 is LNHDA and CDR2 SQIVND (reference sequence). The CDR3 is 16 residues long.

V and J are TRBV7-2 and TRBJ1-1; weak D call: TRBD1 (6 bases). The CDR3 extends over 15 amino acids. The germline V gene encodes CDR1 SGHTA and CDR2 FQGNSA. Trimming took 4 bases from V and 7 from J, leaving 19 bases between them. The CDR3 DNA is TGTGCCAGCAGCTCCACAGGGACCGGCGTATTTGAAGCTTTCTTT. Protein: CASSSTGTGVFEAFF.

This rearrangement joins TRBV27 to TRBJ1-1; 7 bases align to TRBD1. CDR1 and CDR2 (germline): MNHEY, SMNVEV (reference sequence). CDR3 length: 14 amino acids. The J segment lost 4 bases and the V segment lost 10 bases, leaving 12 bases of the junction unmatched. CDR3 DNA: TGTGCCACAAAAACCCCCGCAGGGGGCACTGAAGCTTTCTTT. As protein: CATKTPAGGTEAFF.